These T cell receptor beta chains were read from a single sample in a study of shared clonotypes between healthy human individuals. Clones were sequenced by immunoSEQ multiplex PCR, and TCRdb holds only the in-frame ones, with some missing. The sample lists roughly 1.4 million clones; 98% were seen once. Material for sequencing was naive CD4+ T cells sorted from blood. Source of these receptors: a man aged 25 to 40 in good health. Both conserved end residues are part of each CDR3. A D gene is named only where the DNA matches it firmly. Size values are once, few and many counts, or a class for expanded clones, and some rows have none.

CDR3aa | CDR3nt | j_gene | d_gene | v_gene | abundance
CASSREPRYNEQFF | TGTGCCAGCAGCAGGGAGCCGCGCTACAATGAGCAGTTCTTC | TRBJ2-1 | . | TRBV5-8 | .
CASSPTGAVTGELFF | TGTGCCAGCAGTCCGACAGGGGCAGTCACCGGGGAGCTGTTTTTT | TRBJ2-2 | TRBD1 | TRBV28 | .
CASSFRGGSVGGEQYF | TGCGCCAGCAGCTTCAGGGGAGGGTCCGTTGGGGGCGAGCAGTACTTC | TRBJ2-7 | . | TRBV5-1 | .
CASSQGTGDYGYTF | TGCGCCAGCAGCCAAGGTACAGGCGACTATGGCTACACCTTC | TRBJ1-2 | . | TRBV4-1 | few
CASSFQRESHEQYF | TGTGCCAGCAGCTTCCAGCGGGAGAGCCACGAGCAGTACTTC | TRBJ2-7 | TRBD2 | TRBV7-9 | .
CASSFLGRDPYGYTF | TGTGCCAGCAGTTTTTTGGGCCGGGACCCCTATGGCTACACCTTC | TRBJ1-2 | . | TRBV27 | .
CASSRDSANTGELFF | TGTGCCAGCAGCCGGGACAGCGCGAACACCGGGGAGCTGTTTTTT | TRBJ2-2 | TRBD1 | TRBV2 | .
CASRPDRASTGELFF | TGTGCCAGCAGACCAGACAGGGCTTCCACCGGGGAGCTGTTTTTT | TRBJ2-2 | TRBD1 | TRBV7-6 | .
CASSPYAKTSGGSYLDEQFF | TGTGCCAGCAGCCCGTACGCCAAGACTAGCGGGGGCTCCTATCTAGATGAGCAGTTCTTC | TRBJ2-1 | TRBD2 | TRBV7-7 | .
CASSAKYRDSYNEQFF | TGTGCCAGCAGCGCGAAATACCGGGACAGCTACAATGAGCAGTTCTTC | TRBJ2-1 | TRBD1 | TRBV9 | .
CASSSCPGQTQETQYF | TGTGCCAGCAGCTCCTGCCCGGGACAGACTCAAGAGACCCAGTACTTC | TRBJ2-5 | . | TRBV12-1 | .
CASSPLPGPSGTDSYEQYF | TGTGCCAGCTCACCACTCCCGGGGCCCAGCGGGACCGACTCCTACGAGCAGTACTTC | TRBJ2-7 | TRBD2 | TRBV18 | .
CASRAGVYNEQFF | TGTGCCAGTAGAGCGGGGGTGTACAATGAGCAGTTCTTC | TRBJ2-1 | TRBD2 | TRBV28 | .
CASSPWSILNTEAFF | TGCGCCAGCAGCCCCTGGTCCATACTCAACACTGAAGCTTTCTTT | TRBJ1-1 | . | TRBV5-1 | .
CASSLDQRNTEAFF | TGTGCCAGCAGCTTGGACCAGAGGAACACTGAAGCTTTCTTT | TRBJ1-1 | . | TRBV5-6 | once
CASSVATGSYEQYF | TGTGCCAGCAGCGTAGCTACAGGCTCCTACGAGCAGTACTTC | TRBJ2-7 | . | TRBV9 | few
CASSQDHGYWGITEAFF | TGTGCCAGCAGCCAAGATCATGGTTATTGGGGAATCACTGAAGCTTTCTTT | TRBJ1-1 | . | TRBV14 | .
CASSLAQGASYEQYF | TGTGCCAGCAGCTTGGCCCAGGGGGCCTCCTACGAGCAGTACTTC | TRBJ2-7 | TRBD1 | TRBV5-4 | .
CASSLWSGDTEAFF | TGTGCCAGCAGCTTATGGTCCGGGGACACTGAAGCTTTCTTT | TRBJ1-1 | . | TRBV11-2 | .
CASSVGLARPDEQYF | TGTGCCAGCAGCGTAGGACTAGCACGCCCCGACGAGCAGTACTTC | TRBJ2-7 | TRBD2 | TRBV2 | .
CASSYTSQSGNTIYF | TGTGCCAGCAGTTACACCTCACAATCTGGAAACACCATATATTTT | TRBJ1-3 | . | TRBV6-5 | .
CASSFLVTEAFF | TGTGCCAGCAGCTTCTTAGTCACTGAAGCTTTCTTT | TRBJ1-1 | . | TRBV7-9 | .
CASSSTGSSSYEQYF | TGCGCCAGCAGCTCCACCGGGAGTAGCTCCTACGAGCAGTACTTC | TRBJ2-7 | . | TRBV5-1 | .
CASVSARWAGTSSYEQYF | TGTGCCAGCGTTTCCGCGCGGTGGGCGGGAACGAGCTCCTACGAGCAGTACTTC | TRBJ2-7 | . | TRBV28 | .
CASSRTSSGSYNEQFF | TGTGCCAGCAGCCGCACCTCTAGCGGGAGCTACAATGAGCAGTTCTTC | TRBJ2-1 | TRBD2 | TRBV7-2 | .
CASSFEGSGTRKTHEQYF | TGTGCCAGCAGTTTCGAGGGCTCCGGGACTAGGAAAACTCACGAGCAGTACTTC | TRBJ2-7 | TRBD2 | TRBV27 | .
CASSLAASGSHGNEQFF | TGTGCCAGCAGCTTAGCGGCTAGCGGGAGTCATGGTAATGAGCAGTTCTTC | TRBJ2-1 | TRBD2 | TRBV7-2 | .
CASSGQLNTGELFF | TGTGCCAGCAGTGGGCAGCTGAACACCGGGGAGCTGTTTTTT | TRBJ2-2 | . | TRBV6-1 | .
CASSLAPGSYNEQFF | TGTGCCAGCAGCTTAGCCCCGGGCTCCTACAATGAGCAGTTCTTC | TRBJ2-1 | . | TRBV7-2 | .
CASSADNKSGYTF | TGTGCCAGCAGCGCGGACAATAAGAGTGGCTACACCTTC | TRBJ1-2 | . | TRBV9 | .
CASSRGVAGGPPFYEQYF | TGTGCCAGCAGCAGAGGAGTAGCGGGAGGGCCTCCTTTCTACGAGCAGTACTTC | TRBJ2-7 | TRBD2 | TRBV7-8 | .
CARSLPGQGTYEQYF | TGTGCCAGAAGCTTGCCGGGACAGGGGACCTACGAGCAGTACTTC | TRBJ2-7 | TRBD1 | TRBV5-3 | .
CASRLAGVTGELFF | TGTGCCAGCAGACTAGCGGGAGTTACCGGGGAGCTGTTTTTT | TRBJ2-2 | TRBD2 | TRBV7-2 | .
CASSLYRGGNQPQHF | TGTGCCAGCAGCTTGTACAGGGGAGGCAATCAGCCCCAGCATTTT | TRBJ1-5 | TRBD1 | TRBV5-5 | .
CASSLDVYEQYF | TGTGCCAGCAGCTTGGACGTCTACGAGCAGTACTTC | TRBJ2-7 | . | TRBV5-8 | .
CASSLEQGAREQYF | TGTGCCAGCAGCTTAGAACAGGGGGCTCGGGAGCAGTACTTC | TRBJ2-7 | TRBD1 | TRBV11-2 | once
CASSLPSSIETQYF | TGTGCCAGCAGTCTCCCTTCTTCGATCGAGACCCAGTACTTC | TRBJ2-5 | . | TRBV28 | .
CASSSRGATNEKLFF | TGTGCCAGCAGCTCCCGGGGGGCCACTAATGAAAAACTGTTTTTT | TRBJ1-4 | . | TRBV7-9 | once
CASSPGGAGTGELFF | TGCGCCAGCAGTCCCGGAGGGGCGGGCACCGGGGAGCTGTTTTTT | TRBJ2-2 | . | TRBV5-1 | .
CASSYGGEKLFF | TGTGCCAGCAGTTACGGGGGTGAAAAACTGTTTTTT | TRBJ1-4 | . | TRBV6-5 | .
CASSLDLSYEQYF | TGCGCCAGCAGCTTAGATCTAAGCTACGAGCAGTACTTC | TRBJ2-7 | . | TRBV5-1 | .